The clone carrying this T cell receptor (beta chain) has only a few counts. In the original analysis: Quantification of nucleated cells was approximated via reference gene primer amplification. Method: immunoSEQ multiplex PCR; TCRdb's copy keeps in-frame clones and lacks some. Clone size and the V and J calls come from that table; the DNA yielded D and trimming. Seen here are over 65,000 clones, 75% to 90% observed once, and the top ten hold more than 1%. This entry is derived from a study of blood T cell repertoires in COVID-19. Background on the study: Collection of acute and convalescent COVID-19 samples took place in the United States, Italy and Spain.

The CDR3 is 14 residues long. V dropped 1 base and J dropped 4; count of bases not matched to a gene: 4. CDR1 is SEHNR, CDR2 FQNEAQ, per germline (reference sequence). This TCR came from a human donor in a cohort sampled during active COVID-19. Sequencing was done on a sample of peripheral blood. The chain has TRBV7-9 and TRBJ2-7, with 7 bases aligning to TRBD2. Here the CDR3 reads CASSLGGREYEQYF. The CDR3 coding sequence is TGTGCCAGCAGCTTAGGCGGGAGAGAATACGAGCAGTACTTC.